This T cell receptor (beta chain) was obtained from a study of T-cell memory formation after mild COVID-19. As for this clonotype: What it binds is unknown.

Study results and caveats: That cross-reactive memory joined was suggested by some responding clones appearing in pre-infection memory.

TCRdb re-analysed the 5' RACE reads in MiXCR, keeping a single row per CDR3 protein. The data show 400,000 to 500,000 distinct CDR3 sequences, 20% seen once. This CDR3 contains 16 residues. V was trimmed by 6 bases and J by 0 bases, leaving 13 bases between them. Germline CDR1 SGHRS, CDR2 YFSETQ. The TCR comes from an adult woman who had mild COVID-19 (a few samples of this study predate the infection). Cell type and time point are not known. The source material was PBMCs or a T cell subset sorted from them (not recorded which). J is TRBJ1-6 and V is TRBV5-1, with D unresolved. CDR3 DNA: TGCGCCAGCACCCTGACGGAGAGCTCCTATAATTCACCCCTCCACTTT. As protein: CASTLTESSYNSPLHF.